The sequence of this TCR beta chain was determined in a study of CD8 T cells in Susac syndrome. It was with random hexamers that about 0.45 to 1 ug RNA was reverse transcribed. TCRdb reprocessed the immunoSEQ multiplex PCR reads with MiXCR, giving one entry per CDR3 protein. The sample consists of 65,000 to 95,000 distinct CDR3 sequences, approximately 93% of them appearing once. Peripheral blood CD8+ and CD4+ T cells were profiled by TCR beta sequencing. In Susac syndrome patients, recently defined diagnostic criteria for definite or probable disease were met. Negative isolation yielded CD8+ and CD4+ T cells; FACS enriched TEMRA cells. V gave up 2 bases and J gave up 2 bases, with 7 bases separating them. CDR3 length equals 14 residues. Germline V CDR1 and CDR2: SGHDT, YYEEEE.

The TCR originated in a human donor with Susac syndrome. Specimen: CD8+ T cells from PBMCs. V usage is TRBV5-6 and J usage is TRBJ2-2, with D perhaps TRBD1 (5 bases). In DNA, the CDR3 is TGTGCCAGCAGCTTAGGGGATAACACCGGGGAGCTGTTTTTT. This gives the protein CASSLGDNTGELFF.